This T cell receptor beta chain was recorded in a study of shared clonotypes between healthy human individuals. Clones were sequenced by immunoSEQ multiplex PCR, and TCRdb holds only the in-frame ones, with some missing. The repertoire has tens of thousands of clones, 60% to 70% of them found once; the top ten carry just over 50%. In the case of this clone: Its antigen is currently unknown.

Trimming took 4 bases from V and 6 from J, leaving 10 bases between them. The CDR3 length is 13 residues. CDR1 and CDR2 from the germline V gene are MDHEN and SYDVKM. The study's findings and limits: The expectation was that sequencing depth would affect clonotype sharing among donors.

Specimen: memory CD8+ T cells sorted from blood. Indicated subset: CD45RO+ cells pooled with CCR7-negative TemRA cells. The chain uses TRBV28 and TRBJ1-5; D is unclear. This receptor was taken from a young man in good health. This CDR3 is CASSSGFGQPQHF. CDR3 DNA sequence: TGTGCCAGCAGTTCGGGTTTTGGTCAGCCCCAGCATTTT.